Listed below are T cell receptor beta chains from one sample, sequenced in a study of blood T cells in healthy people across ages. TCRdb passed the 5' RACE reads through MiXCR, listing each CDR3 protein once. The data show more than 1.4 million distinct CDR3 sequences, roughly 40% seen once. Sequencing used blood. The source of these receptors is a woman between 18 and 29 years old in good health. CDR3s include the opening cysteine and the closing phenylalanine or tryptophan. D genes are given only for firm matches. Not all rows give a size; the values are once, few, many and, for expanded clones, a class.

J: TRBJ1-1
V: TRBV20-1
D: -
size: -
CDR3: CSARPGLMNTEAFF
DNA: TGCAGTGCTAGACCCGGACTGATGAACACTGAAGCTTTCTTT

J: TRBJ1-1
V: TRBV12-3/TRBV12-4
D: -
size: once
CDR3: CASSSCPGGDTEAFF
DNA: TGTGCCAGCAGTTCCTGTCCCGGGGGGGACACTGAAGCTTTCTTT

J: TRBJ2-1
V: TRBV18
D: -
size: -
CDR3: CASSPPLADEQFF
DNA: TGTGCCAGCTCACCACCACTAGCCGATGAGCAGTTCTTC

J: TRBJ1-2
V: TRBV5-1
D: TRBD1
size: many
CDR3: CASSSQGDGYTF
DNA: TGCGCCAGCAGCTCACAGGGGGATGGCTACACCTTC

J: TRBJ2-3
V: TRBV7-9
D: -
size: -
CDR3: CASGTEGGRTDTQYF
DNA: TGTGCCAGCGGCACAGAAGGGGGGAGGACAGATACGCAGTATTTT

J: TRBJ1-2
V: TRBV6-2/TRBV6-3
D: -
size: -
CDR3: CASSYNKASYGYTF
DNA: TGTGCCAGCAGTTATAATAAAGCAAGCTATGGCTACACCTTC

J: TRBJ2-2
V: TRBV19
D: -
size: -
CDR3: CASSISRAELFF
DNA: TGTGCCAGTAGTATATCGAGGGCGGAGCTGTTTTTT

J: TRBJ1-5
V: TRBV28
D: -
size: few
CDR3: CASSREPQGSNQPQHF
DNA: TGTGCCAGCAGCCGAGAACCTCAAGGAAGCAATCAGCCCCAGCATTTT

J: TRBJ1-5
V: TRBV28
D: TRBD1
size: -
CDR3: CASSKGTGGVYQPQHF
DNA: TGTGCCAGCAGCAAGGGGACAGGAGGGGTCTATCAGCCCCAGCATTTT

J: TRBJ1-5
V: TRBV4-1
D: -
size: -
CDR3: CASSQGNRTLSNQPQHF
DNA: TGCGCCAGCAGCCAGGGGAATCGCACCCTTAGCAATCAGCCCCAGCATTTT

J: TRBJ1-6
V: TRBV30
D: -
size: -
CDR3: CAWSVPGDNSPLHF
DNA: TGTGCCTGGAGTGTCCCCGGCGATAATTCACCCCTCCACTTT

J: TRBJ2-6
V: TRBV6-6
D: -
size: -
CDR3: CATHRSSGANVLTF
DNA: TGTGCCACGCACAGAAGCTCTGGGGCCAACGTCCTGACTTTC

J: TRBJ2-3
V: TRBV9
D: TRBD1
size: -
CDR3: CASSVVEGASTDTQYF
DNA: TGTGCCAGCAGCGTAGTTGAGGGGGCTTCCACAGATACGCAGTATTTT

J: TRBJ2-5
V: TRBV6-5
D: TRBD2
size: -
CDR3: CASSPGSSGGVEQYF
DNA: TGTGCCAGCAGCCCCGGATCTAGCGGGGGGGTAGAGCAGTACTTC